These T cell receptor beta chains were read from a single sample in a study of T cell responses to AZD1222 COVID-19 vaccine. Here immunoSEQ multiplex PCR was the method, and the copy in TCRdb shows in-frame clones only, minus some. The table lists about 190,000 clones, roughly 93% of them singletons. The material sequenced was peripheral blood, taken on day 0 of AZD1222 vaccination. The receptors derive from an adult in good health. Each CDR3 is given with its conserved first and last residue. A D gene is named only where the DNA matches it firmly. The size of a clone is reported for some rows only, either as once, few or many, or as a class for expanded clones.

NA | NA | TRBJ1-4 | TRBV3-1/TRBV3-2 | TGTGCCAGCAGCCAAGCCGGGAATGAAAAACTGTTTTTT | CASSQAGNEKLFF
NA | TRBD2 | TRBJ2-1 | TRBV5-1 | TGCGCCAGCAGCTTGGCCATTTCATCCCGCGGGAGAACGCATGAGCAGTTCTTC | CASSLAISSRGRTHEQFF
NA | NA | TRBJ2-3 | TRBV12-3/TRBV12-4 | TGTGCCAGCAGTTTTCAGGGCGATACGCAGTATTTT | CASSFQGDTQYF
once | NA | TRBJ2-7 | TRBV10-3 | TGTGCCATCAGTCCCTCGAGTGAGGGCTCCTACGAGCAGTACTTC | CAISPSSEGSYEQYF
NA | TRBD2 | TRBJ2-1 | TRBV6-2/TRBV6-3 | TGTGCCAGCAGTAGCGGGGGGACGAACAATGAGCAGTTCTTC | CASSSGGTNNEQFF
once | TRBD1 | TRBJ1-2 | TRBV5-1 | TGCGCCAGCAGCAACTTAGGGACAGGGAATGGCTACACCTTC | CASSNLGTGNGYTF
NA | NA | TRBJ1-1 | TRBV7-2 | TGTGCCAGCAGCTTAGAATCAGGGCCGGTCGGGAACACTGAAGCTTTCTTT | CASSLESGPVGNTEAFF
once | TRBD2 | TRBJ2-1 | TRBV18 | TGTGCCAGCCACCCTAGCGGCCTCTCCTACAATGAGCAGTTCTTC | CASHPSGLSYNEQFF
NA | NA | TRBJ2-7 | TRBV5-1 | TGCGCCAGCAGCTTGGGAGGACGGAGCTCCTACGAGCAGTACTTC | CASSLGGRSSYEQYF
NA | NA | TRBJ1-4 | TRBV5-1 | TGCGCCAGCAGCCTTGTACAGTCAACTAATGAAAAACTGTTTTTT | CASSLVQSTNEKLFF
NA | TRBD1 | TRBJ1-2 | TRBV5-5 | TGTGCCAGCAGCACCACCCGGGACAGCTATGGCTACACCTTC | CASSTTRDSYGYTF
NA | NA | TRBJ2-7 | TRBV10-3 | TGTGCCATTCTCCGGGACACCTCCTACGAGCAGTACTTC | CAILRDTSYEQYF
NA | TRBD1 | TRBJ1-2 | TRBV7-2 | TGTGCCAGCAGCCGGGACAGAAACTATGGCTACACCTTC | CASSRDRNYGYTF
NA | NA | TRBJ2-1 | TRBV11-3 | TGTGCCAGCAGCCCGCGGGCCTCGAGCTCCTACAATGAGCAGTTCTTC | CASSPRASSSYNEQFF
once | NA | TRBJ2-1 | TRBV4-1 | TGCGCCAGCAGCCAAGACCCGAGCAATGAGCAGTTCTTC | CASSQDPSNEQFF
NA | NA | TRBJ2-1 | TRBV4-1 | TGCGCCAGCAGCCAAGCGAGGGAGTCGGGGTACAATGAGCAGTTCTTC | CASSQARESGYNEQFF
NA | NA | TRBJ1-1 | TRBV18 | TGTGCCAGCTCTAGGGACCAAGGGGCTTTCTTT | CASSRDQGAFF
NA | NA | TRBJ1-1 | TRBV7-9 | TGTGCCAGCAGCTTCCACAGTGAAGCTTTCTTT | CASSFHSEAFF
NA | TRBD2 | TRBJ2-1 | TRBV9 | TGTGCCAGCAGCGTACTTCGGACTAGCGGTACCTACAATGAGCAGTTCTTC | CASSVLRTSGTYNEQFF
NA | TRBD2 | TRBJ2-3 | TRBV4-1 | TGCGCCAGCAGCCAAGATTGGGGAGGGGGACTAGGGTACACAGATACGCAGTATTTT | CASSQDWGGGLGYTDTQYF
NA | TRBD1 | TRBJ1-1 | TRBV19 | TGTGCCAGTAGTATTTGGTCGGGGACAGGGGCGCATTGGGGAGCTTTCTTT | CASSIWSGTGAHWGAFF
NA | NA | TRBJ1-2 | TRBV28 | TGTGCCAGCAGTCCTCCCGGGACATTCGACTATGGCTACACCTTC | CASSPPGTFDYGYTF
NA | TRBD2 | TRBJ2-5 | TRBV18 | TGTGCCAGCTCACCGGGGGGGGGACCAGAGAGGACCCAGTACTTC | CASSPGGGPERTQYF
NA | TRBD1 | TRBJ1-2 | TRBV4-3 | TGCGCCAGCAGCCAACAGGACAGGGGAGGGCATGGCTACACCTTC | CASSQQDRGGHGYTF
NA | NA | TRBJ2-3 | TRBV9 | TGTGCCAGCAGCGCCGTGGTCACAGATACGCAGTATTTT | CASSAVVTDTQYF
once | TRBD1 | TRBJ2-1 | TRBV27 | TGTGCCAGCAGACACCGCGTGGACAGGGCGGATGAGCAGTTCTTC | CASRHRVDRADEQFF
NA | TRBD1 | TRBJ1-4 | TRBV28 | TGTGCCAGCAGCCTCCTTTCCACGGCAGGGGGCGAAAAACTGTTTTTT | CASSLLSTAGGEKLFF
NA | NA | TRBJ1-2 | TRBV19 | TGTGCCAGTAGTATGGGGACCAACTATGGCTACACCTTC | CASSMGTNYGYTF
NA | NA | TRBJ2-1 | TRBV29-1 | TGCAGCGTTGGGACAGGGCTGGGGCGGGGGATCAATGAGCAGTTCTTC | CSVGTGLGRGINEQFF
NA | NA | TRBJ2-1 | TRBV2 | TGTGCCAACCCACGGAAAGGGGCAGGTAGAAATGAGCAGTTCTTC | CANPRKGAGRNEQFF
NA | NA | TRBJ1-4 | TRBV5-8 | TGTGCCAGCAGCCCGAAGACAGGATCGGACGCAACTAATGAAAAACTGTTTTTT | CASSPKTGSDATNEKLFF
NA | NA | TRBJ2-6 | TRBV4-1 | TGCGCCAGCAGCCAAGCATTCTCTGGGGCCAACGTCCTGACTTTC | CASSQAFSGANVLTF
NA | NA | TRBJ2-3 | TRBV7-3 | TGTGCCAGCAGCTTAATCGGTCACCAGAGCACAGATACGCAGTATTTT | CASSLIGHQSTDTQYF
NA | NA | TRBJ1-2 | TRBV21-1 | TGTGCCAGCAGCGACCCCTTTGGAGGCTTTACTAACTATGGCTACACCTTC | CASSDPFGGFTNYGYTF
NA | NA | TRBJ2-7 | TRBV19 | TGTGCCAGTAGACCAACTGGGCCGTCCGAACAAAGGTACGAGCAGTACTTC | CASRPTGPSEQRYEQYF
NA | NA | TRBJ2-4 | TRBV29-1 | TGCAGCGTTGCCTTCCCAGGGGAGCAGTACTTC | CSVAFPGEQYF
NA | TRBD1 | TRBJ1-1 | TRBV6-6 | TGTGCCAGCAGTCTCAGAATCCGACAGGGAATGAACACTGAAGCTTTCTTT | CASSLRIRQGMNTEAFF
few | NA | TRBJ2-7 | TRBV27 | TGTGCCAGCAGTTTATCAACCCCGGGTAGTTCCTACGAGCAGTACTTC | CASSLSTPGSSYEQYF
once | NA | TRBJ1-1 | TRBV7-2 | TGTGCCAGCAGCTTATCAACAGGGAACACTGAAGCTTTCTTT | CASSLSTGNTEAFF
NA | NA | TRBJ1-1 | TRBV11-2 | TGTGCCAGCAGCATAGAGCGGGGCGGGACTGAAGCTTTCTTT | CASSIERGGTEAFF
NA | NA | TRBJ1-1 | TRBV20-1 | TGCAGTGCAAGATTGAACACTGAAGCTTTCTTT | CSARLNTEAFF
NA | NA | TRBJ1-2 | TRBV5-4 | TGTGCCAGCAGCACTACTCTGGAGGGAGGCTACACCTTC | CASSTTLEGGYTF
NA | NA | TRBJ2-1 | TRBV9 | TGTGCCAGCAGCGTAGCTTCGGGGTACAATGAGCAGTTCTTC | CASSVASGYNEQFF
NA | NA | TRBJ1-5 | TRBV19 | TGTGCCAGTAGAGTAGTATCGGGACAAAGCAATCAGCCCCAGCATTTT | CASRVVSGQSNQPQHF
NA | NA | TRBJ2-7 | TRBV6-6 | TGTGCCAGCAGTTATTCGATGTACGAGCAGTACTTC | CASSYSMYEQYF
NA | NA | TRBJ2-1 | TRBV7-3 | TGTGCCAGCAGCTTATTGGTCTCCACCCGCGGCAATGAGCAGTTCTTC | CASSLLVSTRGNEQFF